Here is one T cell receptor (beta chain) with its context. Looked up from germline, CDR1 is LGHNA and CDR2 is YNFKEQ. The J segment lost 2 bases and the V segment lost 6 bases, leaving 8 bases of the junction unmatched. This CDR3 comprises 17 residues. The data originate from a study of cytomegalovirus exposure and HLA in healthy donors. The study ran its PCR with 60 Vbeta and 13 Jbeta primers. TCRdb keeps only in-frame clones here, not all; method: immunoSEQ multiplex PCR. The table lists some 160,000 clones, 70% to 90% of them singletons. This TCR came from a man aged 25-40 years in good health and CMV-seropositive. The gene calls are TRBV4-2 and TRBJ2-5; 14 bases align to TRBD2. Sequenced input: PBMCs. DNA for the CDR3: TGTGCCAGCAGGTCGGGGACTAGCGGGAGATCGCAAGAGACCCAGTACTTC. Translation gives CASRSGTSGRSQETQYF.